Each of the 19 T cell receptor beta chains below was sequenced from the same sample in a study of T cell changes during pregnancy in multiple sclerosis (dated by TCRdb to between 2018 and 2021). The library was prepared using the immunoSEQ multiplex PCR assay. TCRdb retrieved this table from immuneACCESS and kept in-frame rearrangements only. Not all clones are present; in checked studies, unresolved V genes account for under half, and no reason is known for the remainder. This sample has around 55,000 clones in its table, and around 90% of those were observed once. The ten largest clones add up to 0.55% to 0.65% of the sample. This specimen consisted of CD4+ T cells from peripheral blood mononuclear cells, obtained in the first trimester of pregnancy. The receptor source for this set is a female donor with multiple sclerosis, enrolled in a pregnancy study.

The chain couples TRBV5-1 to TRBJ2-3; TRBD2 aligns across 15 bases. The CDR3 consists of 16 residues. After removal of 6 bases from V and 6 bases from J, the junction contained 8 bases not matched to a gene. Germline V CDR1 and CDR2: SGHRS, YFSETQ. The CDR3 nucleotides read TGCGCCAGCACCCCCGGGACTAGCGGGAGGATGGATACGCAGTATTTT. Translating gives CASTPGTSGRMDTQYF.

The chain joins TRBV7-2 to TRBJ2-6; D gene uncertain. The germline V gene encodes CDR1 SGHTA and CDR2 FQGNSA. The V end lost 1 base, the J end lost 3 bases, and 10 bases lay between the germline ends. There are 16 residues in the CDR3. The CDR3 loop reads CASSLVSAFGANVLTF. CDR3 in DNA: TGTGCCAGCAGCTTAGTAAGCGCCTTTGGGGCCAACGTCCTGACTTTC.

J is TRBJ2-3 and V is TRBV19; possible D gene TRBD1, 6 bases. Trimming left V 3 bases short and J 2 bases short, with 9 bases between. The germline V gene has CDR1 LNHDA and CDR2 SQIVND (reference sequence). This CDR3 region has 14 residues. This chain's CDR3 is CASSIRTATDTQYF. DNA for the CDR3: TGTGCCAGTAGTATCAGGACAGCCACAGATACGCAGTATTTT.

The rearrangement joins TRBV2 to TRBJ2-5; D is perhaps TRBD2 (6 bases). V lost 6 bases, J lost 7 bases, and 12 bases lay in between. Germline V gives CDR1 SNHLY, CDR2 FYNNEI. There are 12 residues in the CDR3. CDR3 in DNA: TGTGCCAGCAGCGGGGGTTCTAGGACCCAGTACTTC. It translates to CASSGGSRTQYF.

The chain recombines TRBV5-1 with TRBJ2-3; 12 bases match TRBD2. There are 17 residues in the CDR3. CDR1 SGHRS and CDR2 YFSETQ come from the germline V gene. The V and J ends lost 4 bases and 6 bases, in that order; junction bases with no gene match: 12. The CDR3 sequence is CASSPVLAGGHDDTQYF. Written as DNA, the CDR3 is TGCGCCAGCAGCCCCGTTCTAGCGGGGGGGCATGATGATACGCAGTATTTT. The full variable domain, in which reference TRBV5-1 and TRBJ2-3 provide the parts outside the CDR3, is KAGVTQTPRYLIKTRGQQVTLSCSPISGHRSVSWYQQTPGQGLQFLFEYFSETQRNKGNFPGRFSGRQFSNSRSEMNVSTLELGDSALYLCASSPVLAGGHDDTQYFGPGTRLTVL.

The chain is built from TRBV5-1 and TRBJ1-2, with 8 bases aligning to TRBD1. CDR3 length: 14 residues. Looked up from germline, CDR1 is SGHRS and CDR2 is YFSETQ. The trim removed 4 bases at V and 8 bases at J, leaving 10 bases unmatched. In DNA form, the CDR3 reads TGCGCCAGCAGCCTCCCTAGGACAGGGCACGGCTACACCTTC. Its protein is CASSLPRTGHGYTF.

This rearrangement joins TRBV7-3 to TRBJ1-1; 7 bases agree with TRBD1. The germline V gene encodes CDR1 SGHTA and CDR2 FQGTGA. The CDR3 is 16 residues long. Trimming at V came to 0 bases and at J to 1 base, leaving 5 bases not matched to a gene. Here the CDR3 reads CASSLTSRTGNTEAFF. CDR3 DNA: TGTGCCAGCAGCTTAACCTCTAGGACAGGGAACACTGAAGCTTTCTTT.

This sequence joins TRBV5-5 and TRBJ1-1; possible D gene TRBD1, 5 bases. The CDR3 runs to 16 residues. Trimming left V 2 bases short and J 4 bases short, with 18 bases between. Germline CDR1 SGHKS, CDR2 YYEKEE (reference sequence). Here the CDR3 reads CASSFERLSGGTEAFF. The CDR3 region has the DNA TGTGCCAGCAGCTTTGAGCGCTTGTCGGGGGGCACTGAAGCTTTCTTT.

The rearrangement links TRBV18 to TRBJ2-7; 7 nucleotides match TRBD1. CDR1 KGHSH and CDR2 LQKENI come from the germline V gene. Trimming cost V 5 bases and J 4 bases; bases outside gene matches: 2. This CDR3 has 12 residues. CDR3 nucleotide sequence: TGTGCCAGCTCAAAGGGGGCGTACGAGCAGTACTTC. Translated: CASSKGAYEQYF.

The CDR3 sequence: CASSLSGGKETQYF. CDR3 nucleotide sequence: TGTGCCAGCAGCCTGAGCGGGGGTAAAGAGACCCAGTACTTC. This chain joins TRBV5-6 and TRBJ2-5, with 8 bases that match TRBD2. The CDR3 extends over 14 amino acids. Per germline, CDR1 SGHDT and CDR2 YYEEEE. V trimming: 4 bases; J trimming: 3 bases; junction bases outside the gene matches: 5.

The CDR3 coding sequence is TGTGCCAGCATTTCTCCTTGGGGCAACTCCTACGAGCAGTACTTC. Translation gives CASISPWGNSYEQYF. The chain combines TRBV7-8 with TRBJ2-7; weak D call: TRBD1 (5 bases). In germline, CDR1 is SGHVS, CDR2 FQNEAQ. This CDR3 has 15 residues. Trimming left V 7 bases short and J 0 bases short, with 16 bases between. Based on the CDR3 plus reference TRBV7-8 and TRBJ2-7, the full variable domain is GAGVSQSPRYKVAKRGQDVALRCDPISGHVSLFWYQQALGQGPEFLTYFQNEAQLDKSGLPSDRFFAERPEGSVSTLKIQRTQQEDSAVYLCASISPWGNSYEQYFGPGTRLTVT.

The V call is TRBV28, the J call TRBJ2-1, with a weak D call TRBD2 (5 bases). V was pared by 5 bases and J by 6 bases, with 20 bases between. Germline V lookup: CDR1 MDHEN, CDR2 SYDVKM. The CDR3 length is 16 residues. CDR3 amino acids: CASSPSTSFMGNEQFF. CDR3 sequence (DNA): TGTGCCAGCAGTCCTTCTACTAGTTTTATGGGCAATGAGCAGTTCTTC.

J is TRBJ2-3 and V is TRBV7-9; 7 nucleotides line up with TRBD2. The CDR3 runs 19 residues. The J segment lost 1 base and the V segment lost 4 bases, leaving 17 bases of the junction unmatched. The germline gives CDR1 SEHNR, CDR2 FQNEAQ (reference sequence). The CDR3, as DNA: TGTGCCAGCAGCTCGCTTCCCCGGCGGGAGCGTCGCCGCACAGATACGCAGTATTTT. The encoded protein is CASSSLPRRERRRTDTQYF.

This chain connects TRBV7-3 to TRBJ2-5; TRBD2 is a possible D gene (6 bases). The CDR3 covers 17 residues. Germline loops: CDR1 SGHTA, CDR2 FQGTGA. Trimming took off 5 bases at V and 2 bases at J, with 21 bases between the two ends. For the CDR3, the DNA is TGTGCCAGCAGCCCGGGGACTGGCATAACTAATCAAGAGACCCAGTACTTC. This codes for CASSPGTGITNQETQYF. Drawing the rest from reference TRBV7-3 and TRBJ2-5, the complete variable domain is GAGVSQTPSNKVTEKGKYVELRCDPISGHTALYWYRQSLGQGPEFLIYFQGTGAADDSGLPNDRFFAVRPEGSVSTLKIQRTERGDSAVYLCASSPGTGITNQETQYFGPGTRLLVL.

This clone was found a few times. The gene calls are TRBV6-1 and TRBJ1-5; 10 positions match TRBD1. The CDR3 runs 14 residues. Trimming removed 10 bases from V and 7 bases from J; junction bases left unmatched: 10. The germline V gene encodes CDR1 MNHNS and CDR2 SASEGT. The CDR3 nucleotides are TGTGCCACAGCCAGACAGGGGGCCGGGCAGCCCCAGCATTTT. It specifies CATARQGAGQPQHF.

CDR3 sequence: CASSTYRGSGDTQYF. CDR3 bases: TGTGCCAGTAGCACGTACAGGGGTAGTGGAGATACGCAGTATTTT. This chain links TRBV19 with TRBJ2-3; 7 nucleotides match TRBD1. The CDR3 loop spans 15 amino acids. Germline CDR1 LNHDA, CDR2 SQIVND (reference sequence). Trimming at V came to 6 bases and at J to 5 bases, leaving 11 bases not matched to a gene.

V is TRBV15 and J is TRBJ2-1, with a weak D call TRBD1 (6 bases). Trimming removed 0 bases at V and 13 bases at J, with 13 bases between. Per the germline V gene, CDR1 is LNHNV and CDR2 is YYDKDF (reference sequence). This CDR3 region has 13 residues. The CDR3, as DNA: TGTGCCACCAGCAGAGATCTTCAGGACAGTCAGTTCTTC. Translated: CATSRDLQDSQFF.

V and J are TRBV19 and TRBJ2-7; 11 bases are shared with TRBD2. This CDR3 contains 13 residues. The junction had 8 bases not matched to a gene; V was cut back by 9 bases and J by 7 bases. From germline, CDR1 is LNHDA and CDR2 SQIVND (reference sequence). The CDR3 DNA follows: TGTGCCAGCGCTACTAGCGGGAGAGGGGAGCAGTACTTC. It is translated as CASATSGRGEQYF.

The chain couples TRBV7-9 to TRBJ1-2; D perhaps matches TRBD1 (5 bases). The ends were cut back, 4 bases at V and 2 bases at J, with 11 bases in the middle. The CDR3 is 14 residues long. Germline CDR1 reads SEHNR; CDR2 reads FQNEAQ (reference sequence). For the CDR3, the DNA is TGTGCCAGCAGCTCGACAGTGACGAACTATGGCTACACCTTC. Protein product: CASSSTVTNYGYTF. The variable domain in full, completed from reference TRBV7-9 and TRBJ1-2, reads DTGVSQNPRHKITKRGQNVTFRCDPISEHNRLYWYRQTLGQGPEFLTYFQNEAQLEKSRLLSDRFSAERPKGSFSTLEIQRTEQGDSAMYLCASSSTVTNYGYTFGSGTRLTVV.